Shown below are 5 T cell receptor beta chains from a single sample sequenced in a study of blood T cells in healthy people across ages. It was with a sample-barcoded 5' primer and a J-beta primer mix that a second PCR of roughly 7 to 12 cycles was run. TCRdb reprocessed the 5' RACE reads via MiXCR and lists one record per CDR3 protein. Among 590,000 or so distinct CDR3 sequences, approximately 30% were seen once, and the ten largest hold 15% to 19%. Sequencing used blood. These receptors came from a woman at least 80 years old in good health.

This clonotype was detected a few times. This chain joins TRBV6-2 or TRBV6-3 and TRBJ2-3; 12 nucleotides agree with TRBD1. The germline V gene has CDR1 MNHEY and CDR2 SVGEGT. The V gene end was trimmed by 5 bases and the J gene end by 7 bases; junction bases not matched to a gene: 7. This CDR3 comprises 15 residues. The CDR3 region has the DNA TGTGCCAGCAGTCCCCGGGACAGGGGGCAATATACGCAGTATTTT. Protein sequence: CASSPRDRGQYTQYF.

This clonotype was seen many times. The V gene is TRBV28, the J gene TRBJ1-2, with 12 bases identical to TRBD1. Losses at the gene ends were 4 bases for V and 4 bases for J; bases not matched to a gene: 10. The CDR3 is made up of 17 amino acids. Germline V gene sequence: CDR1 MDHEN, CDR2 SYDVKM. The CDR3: CASSSNSGTGGGYGYTF. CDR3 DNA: TGTGCCAGCAGTTCCAACTCCGGGACAGGGGGCGGCTATGGCTACACCTTC.

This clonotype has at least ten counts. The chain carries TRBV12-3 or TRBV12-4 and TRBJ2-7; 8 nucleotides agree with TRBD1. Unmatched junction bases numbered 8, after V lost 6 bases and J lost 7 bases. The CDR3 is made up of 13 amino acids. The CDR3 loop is CASSATGGGEQYF. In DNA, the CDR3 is TGTGCCAGCAGCGCTACAGGGGGTGGGGAGCAGTACTTC.

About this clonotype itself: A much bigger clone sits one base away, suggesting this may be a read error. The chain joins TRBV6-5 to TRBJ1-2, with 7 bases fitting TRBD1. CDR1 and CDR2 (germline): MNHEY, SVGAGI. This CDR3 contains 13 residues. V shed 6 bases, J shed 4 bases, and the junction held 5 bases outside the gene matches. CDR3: CASRTDRRYGYTF. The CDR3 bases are TGTGCCAGCAGAACGGACAGGCGCTATGGCTACACCTTC.

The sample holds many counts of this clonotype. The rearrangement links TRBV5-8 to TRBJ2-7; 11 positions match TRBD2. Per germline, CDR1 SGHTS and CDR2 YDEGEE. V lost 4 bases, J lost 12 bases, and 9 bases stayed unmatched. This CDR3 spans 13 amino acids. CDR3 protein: CASSLGLAGGLYF. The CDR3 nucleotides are TGTGCCAGCAGCCTTGGGCTAGCGGGGGGCTTGTACTTC.